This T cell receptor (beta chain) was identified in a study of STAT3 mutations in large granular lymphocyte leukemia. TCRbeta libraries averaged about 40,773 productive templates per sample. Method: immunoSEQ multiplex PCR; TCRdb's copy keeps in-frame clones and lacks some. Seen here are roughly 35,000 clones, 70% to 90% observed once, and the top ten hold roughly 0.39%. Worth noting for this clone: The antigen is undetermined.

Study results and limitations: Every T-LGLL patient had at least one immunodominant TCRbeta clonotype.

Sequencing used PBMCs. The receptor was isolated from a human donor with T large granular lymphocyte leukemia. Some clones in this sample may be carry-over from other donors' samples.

CDR3 in amino acids: CSVDRGLYTEAFF. As DNA, the CDR3 is TGCAGCGTTGACAGGGGGCTCTACACTGAAGCTTTCTTT. The V and J genes are TRBV29-1 and TRBJ1-1; 8 nucleotides line up with TRBD1. This CDR3 has 13 residues. V shed 3 bases and J 3 bases; nucleotides not matched to a gene: 3. From germline, CDR1 is SQVTM and CDR2 ANQGSEA.